Shown below are 27 T cell receptor beta chains from a single sample sequenced in a study of OX40 agonist ivuxolimab in advanced cancers. The assay was immunoSEQ multiplex PCR, and TCRdb's table has in-frame clones only and misses some. The table has some 55,000 clones, approximately 79% seen once. The source material was CD4+ or CD8+ T cells sorted from blood, sampled in a trial of the OX40 agonist ivuxolimab. These TCRs come from an adult with an advanced solid tumor such as melanoma, head and neck, liver or kidney cancer.

V gene TRBV7-8 combines with J gene TRBJ2-5; 9 bases line up with TRBD2. There are 15 residues in the CDR3. CDR1 is SGHVS and CDR2 is FQNEAQ in the germline V gene. J gave up 5 bases and V 1 base, and 5 bases lay outside the gene matches. The CDR3 DNA reads TGTGCCAGCAGCTTAGGACTAGCGGAGAGGGAGACCCAGTACTTC. Its translation is CASSLGLAERETQYF.

The chain is built from TRBV4-1 and TRBJ2-7; 10 bases match TRBD2. The trim removed 1 base at V and 7 bases at J, leaving 4 bases unmatched. CDR3 length: 14 residues. Germline values: CDR1 MGHRA, CDR2 YSYEKL. The CDR3 region is CASSQGGLAREQYF. The CDR3 DNA reads as TGCGCCAGCAGCCAAGGGGGACTAGCGAGGGAGCAGTACTTC.

The chain carries TRBV5-1 and TRBJ1-3; D call uncertain. V gave up 1 base and J gave up 0 bases, with 11 bases separating them. CDR3 length: 16 residues. Germline CDR1 and CDR2: SGHRS and YFSETQ. In DNA, the CDR3 is TGCGCCAGCAGCTTGAGGCAGCAGAGCTCTGGAAACACCATATATTTT. This sequence encodes CASSLRQQSSGNTIYF. The complete variable domain, with remaining parts taken from reference TRBV5-1 and TRBJ1-3, reads KAGVTQTPRYLIKTRGQQVTLSCSPISGHRSVSWYQQTPGQGLQFLFEYFSETQRNKGNFPGRFSGRQFSNSRSEMNVSTLELGDSALYLCASSLRQQSSGNTIYFGEGSWLTVV.

The chain uses TRBV9 and TRBJ2-1; perhaps D is TRBD1 or TRBD2 (5 bases each). Trimming removed 4 bases at V and 10 bases at J, with 18 bases between. Germline V gene sequence: CDR1 SGDLS, CDR2 YYNGEE. The CDR3 is 14 amino acids. DNA of the CDR3: TGTGCCAGCAGCTACTATCCCGGGACCGGGGAGCAGTTCTTC. This translates into CASSYYPGTGEQFF.

This chain connects TRBV7-9 to TRBJ1-2, with unresolved D. Germline V lookup: CDR1 SEHNR, CDR2 FQNEAQ (reference sequence). This CDR3 has 13 amino acids. V dropped 2 bases and J dropped 1 base, with 5 bases sitting between them. CDR3 region: CASSLRFNYGYTF. The CDR3 DNA reads TGTGCCAGCAGCTTAAGGTTTAACTATGGCTACACCTTC.

This chain connects TRBV5-1 to TRBJ2-1; 10 bases fit TRBD1. The CDR3 covers 14 residues. CDR1 is SGHRS, CDR2 YFSETQ, per germline. Losses at the gene ends were 0 bases for V and 8 bases for J; bases not matched to a gene: 2. This CDR3 is CASSLVDRGHEQFF. CDR3 nucleotides: TGCGCCAGCAGCTTGGTCGACAGGGGGCATGAGCAGTTCTTC. Using reference TRBV5-1 and TRBJ2-1 for the parts outside the CDR3, the full variable domain is KAGVTQTPRYLIKTRGQQVTLSCSPISGHRSVSWYQQTPGQGLQFLFEYFSETQRNKGNFPGRFSGRQFSNSRSEMNVSTLELGDSALYLCASSLVDRGHEQFFGPGTRLTVL.

This clone has just one count. This sequence joins TRBV6-5 and TRBJ1-2; D uncertain. V gave up 6 bases and J gave up 7 bases, with 18 bases separating them. The CDR3 runs 14 residues. Germline V gives CDR1 MNHEY, CDR2 SVGAGI. The CDR3 nucleotides read TGTGCCAGCAGCCAGCGGCCTCCGAGGAGTGGCTACACCTTC. This gives the protein CASSQRPPRSGYTF.

The rearrangement links TRBV6-5 to TRBJ2-7; 10 bases match TRBD2. The CDR3 is 14 residues long. The V gene end was trimmed by 6 bases and the J gene end by 2 bases; junction bases not matched to a gene: 4. Germline CDR1 MNHEY, CDR2 SVGAGI. The CDR3: CASRGLAVPYEQYF. In DNA form, the CDR3 reads TGTGCCAGCAGAGGACTAGCGGTCCCCTACGAGCAGTACTTC.

This sequence joins TRBV27 and TRBJ2-2, with 7 positions matching TRBD1. Germline CDR1 MNHEY, CDR2 SMNVEV (reference sequence). The V segment lost 2 bases and the J segment 3 bases; nucleotides outside the gene matches: 9. This CDR3 region has 17 residues. The CDR3 coding sequence is TGTGCCAGCAGTTTAAGGAATAGGGGGCCGGACACCGGGGAGCTGTTTTTT. This codes for CASSLRNRGPDTGELFF.

V is TRBV6-5 and J is TRBJ2-7; tentatively, D is TRBD1 (6 bases). This CDR3 comprises 15 residues. The germline V gene encodes CDR1 MNHEY and CDR2 SVGAGI. V dropped 2 bases and J dropped 5 bases, with 16 bases sitting between them. The CDR3 protein is CASSYVSGVRHEQYF. DNA for the CDR3: TGTGCCAGCAGTTACGTCTCAGGGGTAAGGCACGAGCAGTACTTC.

The V gene is TRBV10-2, the J gene TRBJ1-2; maybe TRBD1 (6 bases). This CDR3 region has 15 residues. In germline, CDR1 is WSHSY, CDR2 SAAADI. V was shortened by 8 bases and J by 0 bases, with 16 bases between the two germline ends. CDR3 sequence (DNA): TGCGCCAGCGGGGTTGCAGGGGCCTCTAACTATGGCTACACCTTC. It specifies CASGVAGASNYGYTF.

The chain couples TRBV25-1 to TRBJ1-2; possibly TRBD1 for D (6 bases). The germline V gene encodes CDR1 MGHDK and CDR2 SYGVNS. The length of the CDR3 is 14 residues. V lost 2 bases to trimming and J lost 8 bases, with 15 bases between them. CDR3 bases: TGTGCCAGCAGTGAAGTTGGGGGGGCGCGGGGCTACACCTTC. Amino acids: CASSEVGGARGYTF.

The gene calls are TRBV28 and TRBJ1-5; D ambiguous. The V gene lost 10 bases and the J gene lost 2 bases, with 9 bases spanning the gap. The V gene's germline CDR1 is MDHEN and CDR2 SYDVKM. The CDR3 is made up of 12 amino acids. The CDR3 sequence is CAISLGNQPQHF. The CDR3 DNA follows: TGTGCCATCTCTCTTGGCAATCAGCCCCAGCATTTT.

The CDR3 spells CASSLSTQNTDTQYF. In nucleotides, the CDR3 is TGTGCCAGCAGTTTATCCACCCAGAACACAGATACGCAGTATTTT. The genes are TRBV27 and TRBJ2-3; D gene uncertain. The V gene's germline CDR1 is MNHEY and CDR2 SMNVEV (reference sequence). This CDR3 contains 15 residues. V was trimmed by 0 bases and J by 2 bases, leaving 9 bases between them.

This clone has just a few counts. CDR3 region: CASSLEGTGGFYTEAFF. The DNA of the CDR3 is TGCGCCAGCAGCTTGGAAGGGACAGGGGGTTTCTACACTGAAGCTTTCTTT. The J gene is TRBJ1-1, the V gene TRBV5-1; 11 bases line up with TRBD1. In germline, CDR1 is SGHRS, CDR2 YFSETQ. Trimming cost V 0 bases and J 3 bases; bases outside gene matches: 7. The CDR3 extends over 17 amino acids.

This clone was seen only once. The chain combines TRBV27 with TRBJ1-3; D is possibly TRBD1 (6 bases). The V gene lost 5 bases and the J gene lost 4 bases, with 12 bases spanning the gap. Germline loops: CDR1 MNHEY, CDR2 SMNVEV (reference sequence). CDR3 length: 14 residues. The CDR3 DNA reads as TGTGCCAGCAGTGTGACAGGCACGGGAAACACCATATATTTT. It yields the protein CASSVTGTGNTIYF.

The rearrangement links TRBV18 to TRBJ2-7, with TRBD2 as a possible D gene (6 bases). V lost 1 base, J lost 7 bases, and 14 bases lay in between. The CDR3 spans 14 residues. Germline-derived CDR1 and CDR2 are KGHSH and LQKENI. The CDR3 region is CASSPRPAGREQYF. The CDR3 bases are TGTGCCAGCTCACCACGACCGGCGGGAAGAGAGCAGTACTTC.

This clone showed up just a few times. This chain joins TRBV6-6 and TRBJ1-5, with 9 bases fitting TRBD1. Germline V gives CDR1 MNHNY, CDR2 SVGAGI (reference sequence). The CDR3 runs to 16 residues. V lost 7 bases and J lost 5; bases outside the gene matches: 12. This CDR3 reads CASTPLRDRDDQPQHF. Written as DNA, the CDR3 is TGTGCCAGCACCCCCCTCCGGGACAGGGACGATCAGCCCCAGCATTTT.

The V call is TRBV5-5, the J call TRBJ2-7; 10 bases are a match to TRBD1. V was clipped by 2 bases and J by 3 bases; unmatched bases: 2. The CDR3 runs to 14 residues. CDR1 SGHKS and CDR2 YYEKEE come from the germline V gene (reference sequence). The CDR3 coding sequence is TGTGCCAGCAGCTTAGGACAGGGGGGCTACGAGCAGTACTTC. Its protein is CASSLGQGGYEQYF. Together with reference TRBV5-5 and TRBJ2-7, the CDR3 gives the full variable domain: DAGVTQSPTHLIKTRGQQVTLRCSPISGHKSVSWYQQVLGQGPQFIFQYYEKEERGRGNFPDRFSARQFPNYSSELNVNALLLGDSALYLCASSLGQGGYEQYFGPGTRLTVT.

The CDR3 loop is CASSRTGGSGYTF. As DNA, the CDR3 is TGTGCCAGCAGCCGTACAGGGGGTAGTGGCTACACCTTC. This chain joins TRBV4-2 and TRBJ1-2; 8 positions agree with TRBD1. Germline CDR1 LGHNA, CDR2 YNFKEQ. Trimming removed 4 bases from V and 7 bases from J; junction bases left unmatched: 5. The CDR3 has 13 amino acids.

The rearrangement joins TRBV19 to TRBJ1-5; tentatively, D is TRBD1 (5 bases). V lost 6 bases and J 1 base, leaving 13 bases between the germline ends. The CDR3 has 15 residues. Germline V lookup: CDR1 LNHDA, CDR2 SQIVND (reference sequence). CDR3 amino acids: CASRRQPGSNQPQHF. CDR3 DNA: TGTGCCAGTAGGCGACAGCCGGGAAGCAATCAGCCCCAGCATTTT. The whole variable domain, remainder taken from reference TRBV19 and TRBJ1-5, is DGGITQSPKYLFRKEGQNVTLSCEQNLNHDAMYWYRQDPGQGLRLIYYSQIVNDFQKGDIAEGYSVSREKKESFPLTVTSAQKNPTAFYLCASRRQPGSNQPQHFGDGTRLSIL.

V usage is TRBV6-1 and J usage is TRBJ2-1, with TRBD2 identical over 7 bases. J lost 10 bases, V lost 7 bases, and 13 bases had no gene match. Germline CDR1 is MNHNS and CDR2 is SASEGT. The CDR3 is 14 amino acids. This CDR3 reads CASKGLGLSGEQFF. CDR3 sequence (DNA): TGTGCCAGCAAAGGACTAGGCCTCTCGGGGGAGCAGTTCTTC.

This clone came up once. The genes are TRBV5-8 and TRBJ1-4; tentative D call: TRBD1 (6 bases). CDR3 length: 15 residues. CDR1 and CDR2 (germline): SGHTS, YDEGEE. The V end lost 2 bases, the J end lost 4 bases, and 12 bases lay between the germline ends. The CDR3 reads CASSFVGGGNEKLFF. CDR3 DNA: TGTGCCAGCAGCTTCGTCGGAGGGGGTAATGAAAAACTGTTTTTT.

The J gene is TRBJ2-5, the V gene TRBV2; D not resolved. This CDR3 has 12 residues. The V and J ends lost 6 bases and 1 base respectively, with 6 bases between them. CDR1 and CDR2 (germline): SNHLY, FYNNEI. DNA of the CDR3: TGTGCCAGCAGGGTGACCCAAGAGACCCAGTACTTC. This sequence encodes CASRVTQETQYF.

The chain carries TRBV7-9 and TRBJ2-5; no firm D call. Trimming shortened V by 5 bases and J by 4 bases, and 11 bases separated the two germline ends. Germline-derived CDR1 and CDR2 are SEHNR and FQNEAQ (reference sequence). The CDR3 totals 13 residues. The CDR3 bases are TGTGCCAGCAGCCAATCCTTTGGAGAGACCCAGTACTTC. Translation gives CASSQSFGETQYF.

The chain is built from TRBV6-6 and TRBJ2-3, with D possibly being TRBD1 or TRBD2 (5 bases each). Germline lookup yields CDR1 MNHNY and CDR2 SVGAGI (reference sequence). The CDR3 covers 14 residues. Trimming removed 2 bases from V and 4 bases from J, with 10 bases in between. The CDR3 bases are TGTGCCAGCAGTTACCCCGGGGCCCCAGATACGCAGTATTTT. Translation: CASSYPGAPDTQYF.

This clone was seen only once. V gene TRBV5-6 combines with J gene TRBJ1-1; a possible D gene is TRBD1 (6 bases). Deletions cut 4 bases from V and 1 base from J, with 14 bases between. Germline values: CDR1 SGHDT, CDR2 YYEEEE. This CDR3 spans 15 amino acids. CDR3 DNA: TGTGCCAGCAGCCTTGCCGGGACAACGAACACTGAAGCTTTCTTT. It yields the protein CASSLAGTTNTEAFF.